One and the same sample provided the 2 T cell receptor beta chains below, sequenced in a study of response to subunit inactivated influenza vaccine (dated by TCRdb to between 2017 and 2018). The protocol used for the library was RT-PCR. Instrument used: Illumina HiSeq 2500. TCRdb's own reprocessing of the public reads used fastp at Q25 and MiXCR and kept productive beta chains. Identical CDR3 protein sequences are pooled into one entry, listed with their most common genes and DNA. The table for this sample lists a few hundred thousand distinct CDR3 sequences; 14% of them were counted only once. The top ten clones comprise roughly 10% of the sample. Specimen: PBMCs from blood, collected approximately 13 days after vaccination. These receptors were obtained from a man aged 45-60 years who received an inactivated influenza vaccine. Donor details come from another sample of the same person, matched by shared clones.

The rearrangement uses TRBV7-9 and TRBJ1-2, with 9 positions matching TRBD1. The CDR3 runs 17 residues. J was trimmed by 4 bases and V by 5 bases; bases with no gene match: 14. CDR1 is SEHNR and CDR2 is FQNEAQ in the germline V gene (reference sequence). The CDR3 loop reads CASSPLTPGQGSYGYTF. Here the CDR3 DNA reads TGTGCCAGCAGCCCCCTCACGCCGGGACAGGGATCCTATGGCTACACCTTC.

The chain recombines TRBV20-1 with TRBJ2-3, with a tentative D call TRBD2 (5 bases). Germline V CDR1 and CDR2: DFQATT, SNEGSKA (reference sequence). The CDR3 runs 14 residues. Trimming removed 1 base from V and 4 bases from J, with 12 bases in between. The CDR3 DNA reads TGCAGTGCTAGAGGAGGGAGAAATTCAGATACGCAGTATTTT. Its translation: CSARGGRNSDTQYF.